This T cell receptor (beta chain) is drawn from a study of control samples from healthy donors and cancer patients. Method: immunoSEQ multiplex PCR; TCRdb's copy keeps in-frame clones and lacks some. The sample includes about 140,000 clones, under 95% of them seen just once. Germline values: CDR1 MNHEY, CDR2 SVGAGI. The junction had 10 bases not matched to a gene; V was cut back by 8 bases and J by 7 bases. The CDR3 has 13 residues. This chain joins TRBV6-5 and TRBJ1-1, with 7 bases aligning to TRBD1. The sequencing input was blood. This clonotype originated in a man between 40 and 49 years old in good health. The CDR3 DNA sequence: TGTGCCAGCCGGATTACAGGGGAGGATGAAGCTTTCTTT. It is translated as CASRITGEDEAFF.